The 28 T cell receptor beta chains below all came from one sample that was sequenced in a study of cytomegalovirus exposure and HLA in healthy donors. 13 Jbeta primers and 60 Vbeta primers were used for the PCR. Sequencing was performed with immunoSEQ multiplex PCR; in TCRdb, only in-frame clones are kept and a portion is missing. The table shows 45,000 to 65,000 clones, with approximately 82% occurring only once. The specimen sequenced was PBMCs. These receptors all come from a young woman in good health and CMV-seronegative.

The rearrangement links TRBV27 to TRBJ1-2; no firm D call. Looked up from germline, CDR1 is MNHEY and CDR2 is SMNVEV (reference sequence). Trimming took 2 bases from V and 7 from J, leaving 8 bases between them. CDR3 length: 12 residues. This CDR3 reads CASSLGGVGYTF. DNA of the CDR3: TGTGCCAGCAGTTTAGGCGGGGTTGGCTACACCTTC.

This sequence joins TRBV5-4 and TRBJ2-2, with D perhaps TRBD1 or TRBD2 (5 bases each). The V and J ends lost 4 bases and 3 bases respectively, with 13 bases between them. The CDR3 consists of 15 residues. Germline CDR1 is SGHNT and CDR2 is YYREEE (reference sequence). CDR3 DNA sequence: TGTGCCAGCAGCCTGGGGGAGCCGCACACCGGGGAGCTGTTTTTT. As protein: CASSLGEPHTGELFF.

CDR3 nucleotide sequence: TGTGCCAGCTCCCGAGGTACTAGTCAGTATGAGCAGTTCTTC. As protein: CASSRGTSQYEQFF. This chain connects TRBV18 to TRBJ2-1; D is perhaps TRBD2 (5 bases). The length of the CDR3 is 14 residues. Per germline, CDR1 KGHSH and CDR2 LQKENI. Trimming cost V 6 bases and J 8 bases, with 17 bases left between them. The complete variable domain, with remaining parts taken from reference TRBV18 and TRBJ2-1, reads NAGVMQNPRHLVRRRGQEARLRCSPMKGHSHVYWYRQLPEEGLKFMVYLQKENIIDESGMPKERFSAEFPKEGPSILRIQQVVRGDSAAYFCASSRGTSQYEQFFGPGTRLTVL.

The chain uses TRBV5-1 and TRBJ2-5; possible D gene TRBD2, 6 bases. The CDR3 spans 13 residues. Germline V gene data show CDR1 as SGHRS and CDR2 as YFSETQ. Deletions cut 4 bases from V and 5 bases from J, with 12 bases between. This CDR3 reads CASSTGGKETQYF. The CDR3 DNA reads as TGCGCCAGCAGCACGGGCGGGAAGGAGACCCAGTACTTC.

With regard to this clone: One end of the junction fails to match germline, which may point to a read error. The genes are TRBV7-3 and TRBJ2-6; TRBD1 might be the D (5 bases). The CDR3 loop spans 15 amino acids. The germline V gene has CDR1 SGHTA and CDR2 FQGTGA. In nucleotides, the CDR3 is TGTGCCAGCAGCGGACGGAACTCTGGGGCCAACGGCCTGACTTTC. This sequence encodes CASSGRNSGANGLTF.

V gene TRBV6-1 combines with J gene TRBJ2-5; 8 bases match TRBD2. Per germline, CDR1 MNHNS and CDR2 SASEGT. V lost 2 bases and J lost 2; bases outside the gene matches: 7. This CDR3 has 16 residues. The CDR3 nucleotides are TGTGCCAGCAGTGAATATACGGGAGGGGGGCAAGAGACCCAGTACTTC. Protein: CASSEYTGGGQETQYF.

CDR3 amino acids: CASSLGETYEQYF. CDR3 in DNA: TGTGCCAGCAGCTTAGGGGAGACCTACGAGCAGTACTTC. V gene TRBV11-2 combines with J gene TRBJ2-7; D may be TRBD2 (5 bases). The CDR3 has 13 residues. Per germline, CDR1 SGHAT and CDR2 FQNNGV. V was pared by 1 base and J by 2 bases, with 6 bases between.

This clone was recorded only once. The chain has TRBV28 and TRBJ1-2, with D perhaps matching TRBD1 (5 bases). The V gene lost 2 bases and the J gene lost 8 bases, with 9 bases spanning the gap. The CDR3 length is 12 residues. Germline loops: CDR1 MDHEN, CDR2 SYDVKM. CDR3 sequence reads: CASSLGGVGYTF. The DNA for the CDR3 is TGTGCCAGCAGTTTAGGAGGGGTCGGCTACACCTTC.

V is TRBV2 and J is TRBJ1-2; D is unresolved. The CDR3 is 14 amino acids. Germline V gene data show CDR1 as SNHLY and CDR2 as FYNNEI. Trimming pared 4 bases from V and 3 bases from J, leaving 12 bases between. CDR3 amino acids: CASSVRGLDYGYTF. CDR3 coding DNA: TGTGCCAGCAGTGTAAGAGGGTTGGACTATGGCTACACCTTC.

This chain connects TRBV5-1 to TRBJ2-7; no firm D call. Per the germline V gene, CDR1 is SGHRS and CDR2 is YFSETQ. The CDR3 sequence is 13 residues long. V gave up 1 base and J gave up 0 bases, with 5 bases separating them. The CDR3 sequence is CASSLTVSYEQYF. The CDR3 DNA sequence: TGCGCCAGCAGCTTGACTGTCTCCTACGAGCAGTACTTC.

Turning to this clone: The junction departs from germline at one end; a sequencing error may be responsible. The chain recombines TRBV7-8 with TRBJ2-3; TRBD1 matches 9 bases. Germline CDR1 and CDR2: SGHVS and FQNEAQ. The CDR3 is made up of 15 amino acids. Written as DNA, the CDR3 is TGTGCCAGCAGCCCCCGGGACAGGGCGGCAGATGCGCAGTATTTT. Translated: CASSPRDRAADAQYF. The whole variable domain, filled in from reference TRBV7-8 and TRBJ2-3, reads GAGVSQSPRYKVAKRGQDVALRCDPISGHVSLFWYQQALGQGPEFLTYFQNEAQLDKSGLPSDRFFAERPEGSVSTLKIQRTQQEDSAVYLCASSPRDRAADAQYFGPGTRLTVL.

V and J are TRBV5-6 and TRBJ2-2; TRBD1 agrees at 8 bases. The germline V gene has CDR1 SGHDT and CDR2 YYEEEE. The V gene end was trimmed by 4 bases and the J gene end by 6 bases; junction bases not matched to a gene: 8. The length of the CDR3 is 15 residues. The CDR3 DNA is TGTGCCAGCAGCCAACGGGACAGGTACCCCGGGGAGCTGTTTTTT. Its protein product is CASSQRDRYPGELFF.

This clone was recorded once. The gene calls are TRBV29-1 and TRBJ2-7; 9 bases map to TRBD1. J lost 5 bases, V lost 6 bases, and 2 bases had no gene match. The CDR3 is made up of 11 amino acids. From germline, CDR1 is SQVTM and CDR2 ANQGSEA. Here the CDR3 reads CSVRQGDEQYF. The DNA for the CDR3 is TGCAGCGTGAGACAGGGGGACGAGCAGTACTTC.

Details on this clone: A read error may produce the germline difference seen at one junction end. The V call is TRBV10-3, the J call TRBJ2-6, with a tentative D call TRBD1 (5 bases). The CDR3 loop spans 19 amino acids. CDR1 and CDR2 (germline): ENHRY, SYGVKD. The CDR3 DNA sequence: TGTGCCATCAGTGAGCCCATGGGTTTAAGTACTTCTGGGGCCAACGGCCTGACTTTC. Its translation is CAISEPMGLSTSGANGLTF.

The CDR3 spells CASSRTSSYEQYF. CDR3 DNA sequence: TGTGCCAGCAGCCGGACATCCTCCTACGAGCAGTACTTC. The V and J genes are TRBV7-8 and TRBJ2-5; D is perhaps TRBD1 (5 bases). The J call is uncertain, as TRBJ2-7 better fits the DNA end. This CDR3 region has 13 residues. Germline CDR1 is SGHVS and CDR2 is FQNEAQ.

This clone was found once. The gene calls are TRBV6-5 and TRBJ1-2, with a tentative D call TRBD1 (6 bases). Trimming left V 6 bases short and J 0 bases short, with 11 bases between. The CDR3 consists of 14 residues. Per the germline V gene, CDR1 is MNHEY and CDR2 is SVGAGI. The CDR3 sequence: CASSRDTSNYGYTF. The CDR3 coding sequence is TGTGCCAGCAGCCGGGACACATCTAACTATGGCTACACCTTC.

Written as DNA, the CDR3 is TGTGCCAGCAGTGAAGTCAGGGTAGATGGCTACACCTTC. Translating it yields CASSEVRVDGYTF. V and J are TRBV6-1 and TRBJ1-2, with a tentative D call TRBD1 (5 bases). The CDR3 is made up of 13 amino acids. Trimming removed 1 base from V and 6 bases from J, with 9 bases in between. CDR1 MNHNS and CDR2 SASEGT come from the germline V gene.

This CDR3 reads CASSPPDSTSNQPQHF. The CDR3 DNA reads TGTGCCAGCAGTCCCCCCGACAGTACGAGCAATCAGCCCCAGCATTTT. V is TRBV28 and J is TRBJ1-5; TRBD1 is a possible D gene (5 bases). This CDR3 has 16 residues. Germline V gene lookup returns CDR1 MDHEN and CDR2 SYDVKM. V was cut by 5 bases and J by 1 base, with 15 bases left in between. Looking up the rest from reference TRBV28 and TRBJ1-5 gives the full variable domain: DVKVTQSSRYLVKRTGEKVFLECVQDMDHENMFWYRQDPGLGLRLIYFSYDVKMKEKGDIPEGYSVSREKKERFSLILESASTNQTSMYLCASSPPDSTSNQPQHFGDGTRLSIL.

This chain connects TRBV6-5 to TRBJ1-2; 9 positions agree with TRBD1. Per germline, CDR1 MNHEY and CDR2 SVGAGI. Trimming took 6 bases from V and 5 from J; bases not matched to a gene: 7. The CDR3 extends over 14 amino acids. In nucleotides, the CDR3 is TGTGCCAGCAGCTCTCCGGGACAGGGTTATGGCTACACCTTC. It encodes CASSSPGQGYGYTF.

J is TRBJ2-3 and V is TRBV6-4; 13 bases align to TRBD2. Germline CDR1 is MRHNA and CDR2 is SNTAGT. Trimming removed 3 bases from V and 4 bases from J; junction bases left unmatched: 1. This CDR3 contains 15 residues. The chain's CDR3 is CASSELAGGPDTQYF. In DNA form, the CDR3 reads TGTGCCAGCAGTGAACTAGCGGGAGGGCCAGATACGCAGTATTTT.

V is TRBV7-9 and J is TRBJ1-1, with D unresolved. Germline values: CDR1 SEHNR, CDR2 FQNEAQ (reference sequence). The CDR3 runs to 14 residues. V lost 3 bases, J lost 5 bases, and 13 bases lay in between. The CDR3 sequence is CASSLVPGLTEAFF. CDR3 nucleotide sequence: TGTGCCAGCAGCTTGGTTCCCGGGTTAACTGAAGCTTTCTTT.

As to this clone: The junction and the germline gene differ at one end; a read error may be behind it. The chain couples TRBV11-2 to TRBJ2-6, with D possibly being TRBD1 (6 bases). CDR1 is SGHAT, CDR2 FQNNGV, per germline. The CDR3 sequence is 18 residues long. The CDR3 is CASSLGQVLSSGANGLTF. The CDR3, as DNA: TGTGCCAGCAGCTTAGGACAGGTCCTGTCCTCTGGGGCCAACGGCCTGACTTTC.

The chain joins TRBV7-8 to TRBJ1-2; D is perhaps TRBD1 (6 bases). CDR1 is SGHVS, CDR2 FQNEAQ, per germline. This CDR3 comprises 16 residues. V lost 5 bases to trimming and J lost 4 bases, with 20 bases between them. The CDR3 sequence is CASSGDPGHGIYGYTF. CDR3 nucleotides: TGTGCCAGCAGCGGAGACCCGGGACACGGAATCTATGGCTACACCTTC.

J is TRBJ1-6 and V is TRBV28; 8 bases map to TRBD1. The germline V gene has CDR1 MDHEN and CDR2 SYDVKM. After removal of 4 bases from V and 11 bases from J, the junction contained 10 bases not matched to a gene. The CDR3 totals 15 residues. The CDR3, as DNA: TGTGCCAGCAGTTCCCCGGACAGGGCGGGGGCACCCCTCCACTTT. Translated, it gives CASSSPDRAGAPLHF.

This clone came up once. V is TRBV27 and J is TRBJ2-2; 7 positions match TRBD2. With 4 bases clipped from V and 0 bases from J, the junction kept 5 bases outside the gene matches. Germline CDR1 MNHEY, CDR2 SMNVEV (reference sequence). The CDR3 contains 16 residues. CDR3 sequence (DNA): TGTGCCAGCAGTTCCGGGGGGACCCCGAACACCGGGGAGCTGTTTTTT. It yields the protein CASSSGGTPNTGELFF.

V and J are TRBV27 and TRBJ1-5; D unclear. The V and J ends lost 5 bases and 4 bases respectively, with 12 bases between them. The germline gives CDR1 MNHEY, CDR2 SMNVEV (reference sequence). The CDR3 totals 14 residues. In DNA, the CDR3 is TGTGCCAGCAGTATGTACCCCCTAAATCAGCCCCAGCATTTT. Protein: CASSMYPLNQPQHF.

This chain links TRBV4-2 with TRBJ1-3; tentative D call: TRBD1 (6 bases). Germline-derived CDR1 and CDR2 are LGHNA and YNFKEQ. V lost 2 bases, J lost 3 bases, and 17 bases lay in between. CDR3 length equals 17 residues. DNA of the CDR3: TGTGCCAGCAGCCAACCAACGGGACACCATGATGGAAACACCATATATTTT. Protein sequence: CASSQPTGHHDGNTIYF.

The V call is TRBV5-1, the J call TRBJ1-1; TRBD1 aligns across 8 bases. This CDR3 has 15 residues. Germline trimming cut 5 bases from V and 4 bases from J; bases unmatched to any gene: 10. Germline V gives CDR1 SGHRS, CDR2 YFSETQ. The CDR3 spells CASSPMTGETTEAFF. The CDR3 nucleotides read TGCGCCAGCAGTCCGATGACAGGGGAGACCACTGAAGCTTTCTTT.